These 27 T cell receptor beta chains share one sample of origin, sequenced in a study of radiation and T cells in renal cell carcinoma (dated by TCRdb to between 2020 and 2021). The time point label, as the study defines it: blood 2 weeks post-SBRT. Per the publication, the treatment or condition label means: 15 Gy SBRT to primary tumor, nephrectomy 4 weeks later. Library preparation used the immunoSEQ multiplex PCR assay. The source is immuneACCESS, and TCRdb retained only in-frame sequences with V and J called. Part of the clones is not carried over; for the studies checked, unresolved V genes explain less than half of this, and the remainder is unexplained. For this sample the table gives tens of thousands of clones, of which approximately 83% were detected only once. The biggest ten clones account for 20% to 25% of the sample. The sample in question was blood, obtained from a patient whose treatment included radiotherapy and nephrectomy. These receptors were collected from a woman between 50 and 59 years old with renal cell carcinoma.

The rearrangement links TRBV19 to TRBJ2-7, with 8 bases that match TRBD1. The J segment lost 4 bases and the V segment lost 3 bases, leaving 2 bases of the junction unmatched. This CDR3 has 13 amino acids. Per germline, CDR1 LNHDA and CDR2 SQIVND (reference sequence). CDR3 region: CASSITGGYEQYF. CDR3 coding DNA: TGTGCCAGTAGTATCACAGGGGGGTACGAGCAGTACTTC.

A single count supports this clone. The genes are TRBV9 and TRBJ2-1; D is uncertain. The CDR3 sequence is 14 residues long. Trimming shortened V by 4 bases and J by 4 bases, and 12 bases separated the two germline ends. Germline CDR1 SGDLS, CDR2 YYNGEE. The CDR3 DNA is TGTGCCAGCAGCCCAGTGGACCAATACAATGAGCAGTTCTTC. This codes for CASSPVDQYNEQFF.

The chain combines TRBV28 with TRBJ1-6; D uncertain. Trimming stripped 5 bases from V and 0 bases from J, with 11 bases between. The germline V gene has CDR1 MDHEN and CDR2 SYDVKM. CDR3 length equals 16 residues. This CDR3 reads CASSQLGSSYNSPLHF. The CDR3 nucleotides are TGTGCCAGCAGTCAGTTAGGGAGCTCCTATAATTCACCCCTCCACTTT.

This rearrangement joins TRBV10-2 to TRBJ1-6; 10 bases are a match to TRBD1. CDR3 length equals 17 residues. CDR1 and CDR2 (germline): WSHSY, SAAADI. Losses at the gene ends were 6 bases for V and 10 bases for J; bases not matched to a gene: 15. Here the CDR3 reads CASSEGYGTGVRSPLHF. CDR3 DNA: TGCGCCAGCAGCGAGGGCTACGGGACAGGGGTTCGATCACCCCTCCACTTT.

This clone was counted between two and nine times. CDR3 DNA sequence: TGTGCCAGCAGCGTAGTACCCGACGCCGCTGAAGCTTTCTTT. Protein product: CASSVVPDAAEAFF. The V call is TRBV9, the J call TRBJ1-1; D gene ambiguous. With 0 bases removed from V and 6 bases from J, the gap between germline ends came to 12 bases. Germline CDR1 SGDLS, CDR2 YYNGEE. The CDR3 has 14 residues.

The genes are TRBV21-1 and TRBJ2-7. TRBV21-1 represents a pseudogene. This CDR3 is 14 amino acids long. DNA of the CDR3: TGTGCCAGCAGCAAAGAGACGGTTCCCTACGAGCAGTACTTC. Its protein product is CASSKETVPYEQYF.

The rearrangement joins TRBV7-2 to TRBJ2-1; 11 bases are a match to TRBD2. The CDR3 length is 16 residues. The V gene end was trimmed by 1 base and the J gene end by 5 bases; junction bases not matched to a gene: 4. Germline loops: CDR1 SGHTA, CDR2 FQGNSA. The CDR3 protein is CASSLVGTSGNNEQFF. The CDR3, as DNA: TGTGCCAGCAGCTTAGTCGGGACTAGCGGAAACAATGAGCAGTTCTTC.

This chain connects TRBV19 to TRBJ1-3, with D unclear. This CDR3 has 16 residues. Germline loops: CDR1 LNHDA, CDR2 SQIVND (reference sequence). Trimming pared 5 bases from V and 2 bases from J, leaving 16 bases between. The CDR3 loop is CASSGPGPNPGNTIYF. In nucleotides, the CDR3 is TGTGCCAGTAGTGGACCGGGCCCCAATCCTGGAAACACCATATATTTT. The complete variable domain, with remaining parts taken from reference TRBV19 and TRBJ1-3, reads DGGITQSPKYLFRKEGQNVTLSCEQNLNHDAMYWYRQDPGQGLRLIYYSQIVNDFQKGDIAEGYSVSREKKESFPLTVTSAQKNPTAFYLCASSGPGPNPGNTIYFGEGSWLTVV.

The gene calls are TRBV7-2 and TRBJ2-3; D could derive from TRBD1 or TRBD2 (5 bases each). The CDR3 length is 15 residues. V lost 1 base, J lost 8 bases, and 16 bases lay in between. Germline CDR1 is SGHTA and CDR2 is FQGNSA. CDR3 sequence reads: CASSLGLAGQGTQYF. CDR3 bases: TGTGCCAGCAGCTTAGGGCTAGCCGGCCAGGGTACGCAGTATTTT.

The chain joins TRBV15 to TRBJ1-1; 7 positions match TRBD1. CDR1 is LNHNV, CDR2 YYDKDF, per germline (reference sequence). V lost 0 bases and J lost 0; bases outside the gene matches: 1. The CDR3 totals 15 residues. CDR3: CATSREQGLNTEAFF. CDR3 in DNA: TGTGCCACCAGCAGAGAACAGGGGTTGAACACTGAAGCTTTCTTT.

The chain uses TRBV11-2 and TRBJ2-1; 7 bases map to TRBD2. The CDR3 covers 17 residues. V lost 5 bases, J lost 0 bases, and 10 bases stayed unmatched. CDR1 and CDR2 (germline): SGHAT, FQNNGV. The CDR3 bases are TGTGCCAGCAGCCCCGGGACTACCCCGAGCTCCTACAATGAGCAGTTCTTC. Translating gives CASSPGTTPSSYNEQFF.

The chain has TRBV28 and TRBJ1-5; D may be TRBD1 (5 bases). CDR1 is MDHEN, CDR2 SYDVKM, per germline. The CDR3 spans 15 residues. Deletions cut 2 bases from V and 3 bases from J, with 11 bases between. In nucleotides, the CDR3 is TGTGCCAGCAGTTTAGCTGGGGACCCCAATCAGCCCCAGCATTTT. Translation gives CASSLAGDPNQPQHF. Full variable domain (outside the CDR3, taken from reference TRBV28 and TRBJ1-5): DVKVTQSSRYLVKRTGEKVFLECVQDMDHENMFWYRQDPGLGLRLIYFSYDVKMKEKGDIPEGYSVSREKKERFSLILESASTNQTSMYLCASSLAGDPNQPQHFGDGTRLSIL.

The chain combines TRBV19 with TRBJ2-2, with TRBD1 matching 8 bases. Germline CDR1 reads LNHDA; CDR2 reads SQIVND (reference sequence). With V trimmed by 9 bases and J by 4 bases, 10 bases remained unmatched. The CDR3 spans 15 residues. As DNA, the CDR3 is TGTGCCAGCTCCCCCAGGGGGCCGGTCACCGGGGAGCTGTTTTTT. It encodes CASSPRGPVTGELFF. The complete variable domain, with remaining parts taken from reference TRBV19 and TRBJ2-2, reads DGGITQSPKYLFRKEGQNVTLSCEQNLNHDAMYWYRQDPGQGLRLIYYSQIVNDFQKGDIAEGYSVSREKKESFPLTVTSAQKNPTAFYLCASSPRGPVTGELFFGEGSRLTVL.

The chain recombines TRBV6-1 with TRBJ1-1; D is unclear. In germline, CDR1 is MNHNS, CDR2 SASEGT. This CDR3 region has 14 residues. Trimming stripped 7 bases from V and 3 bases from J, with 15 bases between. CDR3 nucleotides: TGTGCCAGCAAACCCTATAGCCGTTACACTGAAGCTTTCTTT. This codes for CASKPYSRYTEAFF.

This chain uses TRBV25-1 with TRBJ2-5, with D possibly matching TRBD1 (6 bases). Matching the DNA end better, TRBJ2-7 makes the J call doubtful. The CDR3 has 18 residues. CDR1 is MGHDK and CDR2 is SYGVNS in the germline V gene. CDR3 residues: CASSETLGTPNRTYEQYF. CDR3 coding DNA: TGTGCCAGCAGTGAGACGCTCGGGACACCCAACCGAACTTACGAGCAGTACTTC.

CDR3 sequence: CSAQHGYTF. DNA for the CDR3: TGCAGTGCCCAACATGGCTACACCTTC. The chain employs TRBV20-1 and TRBJ1-2; unclear D gene. V shed 6 bases and J shed 6 bases, with 5 bases lying between them. The CDR3 runs 9 residues. Germline values: CDR1 DFQATT, CDR2 SNEGSKA (reference sequence).

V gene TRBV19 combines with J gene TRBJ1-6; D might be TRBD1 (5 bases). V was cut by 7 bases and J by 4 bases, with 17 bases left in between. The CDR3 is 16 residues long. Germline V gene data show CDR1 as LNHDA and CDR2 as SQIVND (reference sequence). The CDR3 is CASTAGGWRYNSPLHF. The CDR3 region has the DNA TGTGCCAGTACCGCGGGGGGTTGGAGATATAATTCACCCCTCCACTTT.

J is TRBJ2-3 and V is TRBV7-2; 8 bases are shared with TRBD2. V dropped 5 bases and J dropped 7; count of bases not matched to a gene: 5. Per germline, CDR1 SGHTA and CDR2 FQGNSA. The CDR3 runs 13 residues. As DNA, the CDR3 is TGTGCCAGCAGCCGGACTAGCCTTAATACGCAGTATTTT. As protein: CASSRTSLNTQYF.

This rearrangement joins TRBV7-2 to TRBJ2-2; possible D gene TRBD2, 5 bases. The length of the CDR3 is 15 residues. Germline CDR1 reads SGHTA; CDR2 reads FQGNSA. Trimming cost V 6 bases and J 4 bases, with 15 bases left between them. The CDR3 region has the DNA TGTGCCAGCAGACGCGGAGGTACGGGCACCGGGGAGCTGTTTTTT. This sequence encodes CASRRGGTGTGELFF.

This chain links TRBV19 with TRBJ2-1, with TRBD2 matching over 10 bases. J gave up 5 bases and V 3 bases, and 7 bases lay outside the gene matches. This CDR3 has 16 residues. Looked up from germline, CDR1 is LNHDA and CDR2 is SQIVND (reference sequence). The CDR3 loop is CASSIWTSGDDNEQFF. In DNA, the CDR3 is TGTGCCAGTAGTATCTGGACTAGCGGAGACGACAATGAGCAGTTCTTC.

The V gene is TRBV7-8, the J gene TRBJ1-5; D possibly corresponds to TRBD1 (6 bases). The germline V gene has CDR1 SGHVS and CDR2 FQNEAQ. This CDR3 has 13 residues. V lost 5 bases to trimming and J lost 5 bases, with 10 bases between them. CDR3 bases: TGTGCCAGCAGCCAGGGGCGGGATCAGCCCCAGCATTTT. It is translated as CASSQGRDQPQHF.

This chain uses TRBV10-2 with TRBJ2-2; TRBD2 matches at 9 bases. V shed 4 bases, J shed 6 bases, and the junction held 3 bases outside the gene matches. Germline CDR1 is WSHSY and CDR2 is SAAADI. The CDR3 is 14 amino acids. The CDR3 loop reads CASSGSGGAGELFF. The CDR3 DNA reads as TGCGCCAGCAGTGGTAGCGGGGGAGCCGGGGAGCTGTTTTTT.

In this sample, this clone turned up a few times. CDR3 sequence (DNA): TGTGCCAGCAGTGAATTCGTGTTGCAGCATTTT. Translation gives CASSEFVLQHF. This sequence joins TRBV6-1 and TRBJ1-5, with D uncertain. Trimming pared 2 bases from V and 13 bases from J, leaving 9 bases between. CDR1 is MNHNS and CDR2 is SASEGT in the germline V gene. The length of the CDR3 is 11 residues.

CDR3 bases: TGTGCCAGCTCTAAAGACGGACCAGGGACGCCGAGCTCTGGAAACACCATATATTTT. As protein: CASSKDGPGTPSSGNTIYF. The gene calls are TRBV18 and TRBJ1-3; D is perhaps TRBD1 (5 bases). V was trimmed by 6 bases and J by 0 bases, leaving 24 bases between them. The CDR3 length is 19 residues. The germline gives CDR1 KGHSH, CDR2 LQKENI.

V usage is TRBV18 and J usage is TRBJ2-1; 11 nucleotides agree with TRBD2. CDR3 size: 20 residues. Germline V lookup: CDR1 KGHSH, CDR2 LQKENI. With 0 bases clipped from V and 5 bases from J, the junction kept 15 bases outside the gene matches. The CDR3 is CASSPPVLWAGTSGNNEQFF. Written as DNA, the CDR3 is TGTGCCAGCTCACCACCGGTGTTGTGGGCCGGGACTAGCGGTAACAATGAGCAGTTCTTC.

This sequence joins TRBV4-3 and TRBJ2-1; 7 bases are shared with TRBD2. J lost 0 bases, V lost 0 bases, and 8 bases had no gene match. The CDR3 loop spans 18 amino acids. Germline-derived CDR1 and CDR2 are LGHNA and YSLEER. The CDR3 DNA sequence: TGCGCCAGCAGCCAAGACCTAGCGGAGGCCATCTCCTACAATGAGCAGTTCTTC. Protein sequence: CASSQDLAEAISYNEQFF.

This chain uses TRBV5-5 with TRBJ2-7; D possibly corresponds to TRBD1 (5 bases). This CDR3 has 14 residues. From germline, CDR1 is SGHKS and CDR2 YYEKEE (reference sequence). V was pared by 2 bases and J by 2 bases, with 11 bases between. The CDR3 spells CASSLSLGAYEQYF. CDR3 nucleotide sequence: TGTGCCAGCAGCTTATCCCTAGGGGCCTACGAGCAGTACTTC.